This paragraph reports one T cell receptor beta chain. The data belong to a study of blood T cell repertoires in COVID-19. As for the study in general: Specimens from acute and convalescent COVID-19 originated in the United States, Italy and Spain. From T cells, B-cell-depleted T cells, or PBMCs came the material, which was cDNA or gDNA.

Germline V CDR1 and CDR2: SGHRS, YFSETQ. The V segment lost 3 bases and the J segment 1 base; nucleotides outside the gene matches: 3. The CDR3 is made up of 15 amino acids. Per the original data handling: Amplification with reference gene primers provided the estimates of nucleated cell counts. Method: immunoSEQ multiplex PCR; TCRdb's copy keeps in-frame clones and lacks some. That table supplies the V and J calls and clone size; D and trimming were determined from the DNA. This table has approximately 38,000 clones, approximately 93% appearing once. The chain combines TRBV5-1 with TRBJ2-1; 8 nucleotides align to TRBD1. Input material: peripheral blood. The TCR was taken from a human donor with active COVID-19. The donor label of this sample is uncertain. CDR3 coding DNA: TGCGCCAGCAGCTCCCAGGGGGCGTCCTACAATGAGCAGTTCTTC. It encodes CASSSQGASYNEQFF.